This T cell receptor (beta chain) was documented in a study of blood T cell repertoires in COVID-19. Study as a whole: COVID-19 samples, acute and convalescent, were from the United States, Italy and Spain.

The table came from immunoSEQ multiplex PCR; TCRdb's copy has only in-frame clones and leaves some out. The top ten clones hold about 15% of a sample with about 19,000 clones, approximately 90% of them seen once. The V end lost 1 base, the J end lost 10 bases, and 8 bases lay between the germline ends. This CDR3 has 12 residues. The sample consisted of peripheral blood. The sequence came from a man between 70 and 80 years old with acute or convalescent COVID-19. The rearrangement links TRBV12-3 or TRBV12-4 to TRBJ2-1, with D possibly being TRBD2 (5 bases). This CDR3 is CASSLVGAEQFF. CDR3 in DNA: TGTGCCAGCAGTTTAGTGGGAGCCGAGCAGTTCTTC.